The TCR beta chain under discussion was sequenced for a study of blood T cells in healthy people across ages. The study's findings and limits: A roughly linear fall in TCR beta diversity per million T cells was seen with increasing age. The authors considered diversity estimates from one million T cells to be underestimates. Long-lived donors carried more naive CD4+ cells and greater diversity than aged donors.

This CDR3 contains 13 residues. Looked up from germline, CDR1 is KGHDR and CDR2 is SFDVKD. Trimming stripped 3 bases from V and 4 bases from J, with 7 bases between. PCR was performed a second time for about 7 to 11 cycles using a sample-barcoded 5' primer and a J-beta primer mix. TCRdb reprocessed the 5' RACE reads via MiXCR and lists one record per CDR3 protein. Of about 620,000 distinct CDR3 sequences listed, approximately 21% were seen once; the top ten hold 3% to 4%. Notes on this clonotype: The target antigen is unknown.

V is TRBV24-1 and J is TRBJ2-3; D ambiguous. The receptor's source is a man between 70 and 80 years old in good health. Sequenced input: blood. CDR3 nucleotides: TGTGCCACCAGTGATGCTAACCCAGATACGCAGTATTTT. Protein product: CATSDANPDTQYF.